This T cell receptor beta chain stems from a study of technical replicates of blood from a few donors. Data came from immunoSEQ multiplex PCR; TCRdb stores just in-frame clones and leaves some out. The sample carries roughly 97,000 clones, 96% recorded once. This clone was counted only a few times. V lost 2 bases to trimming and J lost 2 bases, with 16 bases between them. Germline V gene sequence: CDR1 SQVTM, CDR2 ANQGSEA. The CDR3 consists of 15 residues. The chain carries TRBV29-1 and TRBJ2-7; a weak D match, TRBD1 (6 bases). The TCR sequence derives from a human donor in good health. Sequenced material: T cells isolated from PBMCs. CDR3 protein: CSVEIGGGHPYEQYF. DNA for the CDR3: TGCAGCGTTGAAATTGGTGGGGGACACCCCTACGAGCAGTACTTC.